What follows are 15 T cell receptor beta chains derived from one specimen sequenced in a study of blood T cell repertoires in COVID-19. Produced via immunoSEQ multiplex PCR; TCRdb's table is partial and in-frame only. The table records under 350,000 clones, roughly 89% of them present only once. Source material: peripheral blood. Receptor source: a man aged 45-65 years with acute or convalescent COVID-19.

This chain links TRBV21-1 with TRBJ1-5; the D segment call TRBD1 is taken from the table without a DNA check. TRBV21-1 is a known pseudogene. This CDR3 has 16 amino acids. CDR3 residues: CAYPKQGAYSNQPQHF. For the CDR3, the DNA is TGTGCCTACCCCAAGCAGGGGGCATATAGCAATCAGCCCCAGCATTTT.

The CDR3 sequence is CASSSEATEAFF. As DNA, the CDR3 is TGCGCCAGCAGCTCCGAGGCCACTGAAGCTTTCTTT. The gene calls are TRBV5-1 and TRBJ1-1, with D hard to call. Trimming stripped 3 bases from V and 4 bases from J, with 7 bases between. This CDR3 region has 12 residues. Germline V gene lookup returns CDR1 SGHRS and CDR2 YFSETQ. Combining the CDR3 with reference TRBV5-1 and TRBJ1-1 gives the whole variable domain KAGVTQTPRYLIKTRGQQVTLSCSPISGHRSVSWYQQTPGQGLQFLFEYFSETQRNKGNFPGRFSGRQFSNSRSEMNVSTLELGDSALYLCASSSEATEAFFGQGTRLTVV.

The chain joins TRBV5-4 to TRBJ1-2; 7 bases are shared with TRBD1. Germline loops: CDR1 SGHNT, CDR2 YYREEE (reference sequence). V shed 5 bases, J shed 3 bases, and the junction held 10 bases outside the gene matches. The CDR3 sequence is 15 residues long. The CDR3 is CASRHDRGGHYGYTF. The CDR3 bases are TGTGCCAGCAGGCACGACAGAGGGGGCCACTATGGCTACACCTTC.

The chain uses TRBV9 and TRBJ1-4, with D perhaps matching TRBD1 (6 bases). CDR3 length: 14 amino acids. Per germline, CDR1 SGDLS and CDR2 YYNGEE. V dropped 9 bases and J dropped 8 bases, with 20 bases sitting between them. The CDR3 loop reads CATSRGTRGEKLFF. The CDR3 DNA is TGTGCCACCTCTCGAGGGACCAGGGGAGAAAAACTGTTTTTT. Variable domain in full (rest from reference TRBV9 and TRBJ1-4): DSGVTQTPKHLITATGQRVTLRCSPRSGDLSVYWYQQSLDQGLQFLIQYYNGEERAKGNILERFSAQQFPDLHSELNLSSLELGDSALYFCATSRGTRGEKLFFGSGTQLSVL.

The chain employs TRBV18 and TRBJ2-5, with 8 bases identical to TRBD2. The length of the CDR3 is 15 residues. Germline V gives CDR1 KGHSH, CDR2 LQKENI. With V trimmed by 1 base and J by 5 bases, 6 bases remained unmatched. The CDR3 protein is CASSPRSAGEETQYF. The CDR3 coding sequence is TGTGCCAGCTCACCACGGTCAGCGGGGGAGGAGACCCAGTACTTC.

The J gene is TRBJ2-3, the V gene TRBV9; 9 bases map to TRBD2. Germline CDR1 reads SGDLS; CDR2 reads YYNGEE. J gave up 2 bases and V 4 bases, and 11 bases lay outside the gene matches. The CDR3 extends over 17 amino acids. DNA of the CDR3: TGTGCCAGCAGCCCCACGAGAGCTAGCGGGATCACAGATACGCAGTATTTT. Protein sequence: CASSPTRASGITDTQYF.

V and J are TRBV5-1 and TRBJ2-5; TRBD1 matches 10 bases. Per germline, CDR1 SGHRS and CDR2 YFSETQ. This CDR3 has 14 residues. The junction had 5 bases not matched to a gene; V was cut back by 4 bases and J by 5 bases. As DNA, the CDR3 is TGCGCCAGCAGCGGGGGACAGGGGAGGGAGACCCAGTACTTC. This translates into CASSGGQGRETQYF.

V is TRBV19 and J is TRBJ1-1, with no clear D. Deletions cut 1 base from V and 4 bases from J, with 7 bases between. Looked up from germline, CDR1 is LNHDA and CDR2 is SQIVND (reference sequence). The CDR3 spans 13 residues. CDR3 protein: CASSIGGSTEAFF. The CDR3 DNA reads TGTGCCAGTAGTATAGGAGGATCCACTGAAGCTTTCTTT. Full variable domain (rest looked up from reference TRBV19 and TRBJ1-1): DGGITQSPKYLFRKEGQNVTLSCEQNLNHDAMYWYRQDPGQGLRLIYYSQIVNDFQKGDIAEGYSVSREKKESFPLTVTSAQKNPTAFYLCASSIGGSTEAFFGQGTRLTVV.

This chain joins TRBV3-1 (or the pseudogene TRBV3-2) and TRBJ2-7, with D tentatively TRBD2 (6 bases). With 1 base removed from V and 1 base from J, the gap between germline ends came to 11 bases. The CDR3 extends over 15 amino acids. In germline, CDR1 is LGHDT, CDR2 YNNKEL (reference sequence). This CDR3 is CASSQAPGESYEQYF. The DNA for the CDR3 is TGTGCCAGCAGCCAAGCGCCGGGGGAGTCCTACGAGCAGTACTTC.

The gene calls are TRBV19 and TRBJ1-2; 10 nucleotides line up with TRBD1. In germline, CDR1 is LNHDA, CDR2 SQIVND (reference sequence). V shed 3 bases and J 6 bases; nucleotides not matched to a gene: 4. CDR3 length: 14 residues. This CDR3 is CASSMRGQGNGYTF. The CDR3 bases are TGTGCCAGTAGTATGAGGGGACAGGGGAATGGCTACACCTTC.

This clone came up once. The CDR3 DNA reads TGTGCCAGCAGCCCCGGGGGAGCGTCCAACAATGAGCAGTTCTTC. Translated: CASSPGGASNNEQFF. This chain connects TRBV5-4 to TRBJ2-1; the D gene is possibly TRBD2 (6 bases). This CDR3 contains 15 residues. Trimming removed 4 bases at V and 5 bases at J, with 16 bases between. The germline CDR1 and CDR2 sequences are SGHNT and YYREEE (reference sequence).

In DNA form, the CDR3 reads TGTGCCAGCAGCGACGGACTAGCGGGGGGACTTAGTACGCAGTATTTT. This codes for CASSDGLAGGLSTQYF. The chain has TRBV5-4 and TRBJ2-3; 14 nucleotides agree with TRBD2. The CDR3 is 16 residues long. The trim removed 4 bases at V and 8 bases at J, leaving 9 bases unmatched. Germline V gene sequence: CDR1 SGHNT, CDR2 YYREEE (reference sequence).

V gene TRBV10-2 combines with J gene TRBJ2-7; D might be TRBD1 (5 bases). V lost 8 bases, J lost 5 bases, and 13 bases lay in between. Germline V gene sequence: CDR1 WSHSY, CDR2 SAAADI. The CDR3 sequence is 12 residues long. CDR3 protein: CASSRGSHEQYF. The DNA for the CDR3 is TGCGCCAGCTCAAGGGGTTCCCACGAGCAGTACTTC.

V is TRBV6-5 and J is TRBJ2-7; weak D call: TRBD1 (6 bases). V gave up 6 bases and J gave up 2 bases, with 17 bases separating them. The CDR3 sequence is 15 residues long. Germline-derived CDR1 and CDR2 are MNHEY and SVGAGI. The DNA of the CDR3 is TGTGCCAGCAGGGTCTTACAGGGTTATCCCTACGAGCAGTACTTC. Encoded protein: CASRVLQGYPYEQYF.

This clone was found once. This sequence joins TRBV9 and TRBJ2-3; TRBD2 matches 11 bases. After removal of 1 base from V and 0 bases from J, the junction contained 4 bases not matched to a gene. Germline values: CDR1 SGDLS, CDR2 YYNGEE. This CDR3 spans 17 amino acids. The CDR3 DNA follows: TGTGCCAGCAGCGTACAAACTAGCGGGGGAAGCACAGATACGCAGTATTTT. Its translation is CASSVQTSGGSTDTQYF.